These 14 T cell receptor beta chains came from one sample sequenced in a study of T cell responses to AZD1222 COVID-19 vaccine. TCRdb's table, derived via immunoSEQ multiplex PCR, lists solely in-frame clones and lacks some. The sample carries 150,000 to 200,000 clones, around 89% recorded once. Sequenced material: peripheral blood, taken 28 days after the second AZD1222 dose. These receptors originate from an adult who received the AZD1222 COVID-19 vaccine.

This chain connects TRBV5-8 to TRBJ2-1; D may be TRBD1 (6 bases). V gave up 0 bases and J gave up 0 bases, with 7 bases separating them. CDR1 SGHTS and CDR2 YDEGEE come from the germline V gene. The CDR3 has 15 residues. The CDR3 bases are TGTGCCAGCAGCTTGGCAGGGGTCTCCTACAATGAGCAGTTCTTC. Amino acid sequence: CASSLAGVSYNEQFF.

This clone was counted only a few times. This chain links TRBV6-5 with TRBJ2-1; D uncertain. Looked up from germline, CDR1 is MNHEY and CDR2 is SVGAGI. The CDR3 totals 14 residues. Deletions cut 5 bases from V and 4 bases from J, with 12 bases between. CDR3 amino acids: CASSTEITYNEQFF. CDR3 sequence (DNA): TGTGCCAGCAGTACCGAAATAACTTACAATGAGCAGTTCTTC.

The gene calls are TRBV28 and TRBJ1-2; 11 positions match TRBD1. After removal of 6 bases from V and 4 bases from J, the junction contained 4 bases not matched to a gene. The length of the CDR3 is 14 residues. CDR1 is MDHEN and CDR2 is SYDVKM in the germline V gene. CDR3 sequence: CASRDRGLVYGYTF. As DNA, the CDR3 is TGTGCCAGCAGGGACAGGGGGCTGGTCTATGGCTACACCTTC.

This chain joins TRBV19 and TRBJ2-2; D perhaps matches TRBD1 (6 bases). Germline lookup yields CDR1 LNHDA and CDR2 SQIVND (reference sequence). CDR3 length equals 15 residues. V was shortened by 9 bases and J by 3 bases, with 17 bases between the two germline ends. CDR3 sequence reads: CASRTQGLDTGELFF. The CDR3 DNA reads TGTGCCAGCAGAACTCAGGGGTTGGACACCGGGGAGCTGTTTTTT. Drawing the rest from reference TRBV19 and TRBJ2-2, the complete variable domain is DGGITQSPKYLFRKEGQNVTLSCEQNLNHDAMYWYRQDPGQGLRLIYYSQIVNDFQKGDIAEGYSVSREKKESFPLTVTSAQKNPTAFYLCASRTQGLDTGELFFGEGSRLTVL.

The chain is built from TRBV21-1 and TRBJ2-7; the DNA was not used to check the table's D call, TRBD2. TRBV21-1 is marked as a pseudogene. The CDR3 length is 20 residues. The CDR3 coding sequence is TGTGCCAGCAGCAAGGGCAAAGTTAAGAGACTAGCGGGAGACCATTGGGAGCAGTACTTC. This gives the protein CASSKGKVKRLAGDHWEQYF.

The CDR3 DNA is TGTGCCAGCAGCGGGGTTTGGTGGGAGCAGTTCTTC. Its translation is CASSGVWWEQFF. The chain recombines TRBV14 with TRBJ2-1; D unclear. Germline lookup yields CDR1 SGHDN and CDR2 FVKESK. CDR3 length: 12 residues. Trimming removed 5 bases from V and 10 bases from J, with 12 bases in between.

The rearrangement links TRBV20-1 to TRBJ1-2, with D possibly matching TRBD1 (6 bases). Germline CDR1 DFQATT, CDR2 SNEGSKA (reference sequence). This CDR3 region has 14 residues. Deletions cut 3 bases from V and 7 bases from J, with 18 bases between. The CDR3 sequence: CSASLDRLPGGYTF. In DNA, the CDR3 is TGCAGTGCTAGTCTAGACAGGCTCCCGGGTGGCTACACCTTC.

The V gene is TRBV24-1, the J gene TRBJ2-7; 13 bases line up with TRBD2. This CDR3 is built from 16 residues. With V trimmed by 4 bases and J by 7 bases, 9 bases remained unmatched. Germline CDR1 and CDR2: KGHDR and SFDVKD. The CDR3 loop reads CATSDTGTSGTGEQYF. Written as DNA, the CDR3 is TGTGCCACCAGTGACACCGGGACTAGCGGGACTGGAGAGCAGTACTTC.

The chain combines TRBV5-4 with TRBJ2-7; 8 bases align to TRBD1. CDR3 length: 14 amino acids. The trim removed 4 bases at V and 1 base at J, leaving 4 bases unmatched. In germline, CDR1 is SGHNT, CDR2 YYREEE (reference sequence). This CDR3 reads CASSTRTGSYEQYF. The CDR3 region has the DNA TGTGCCAGCAGCACTAGGACAGGGTCCTACGAGCAGTACTTC.

This chain connects TRBV30 to TRBJ2-7, with D unclear. Trimming shortened V by 2 bases and J by 2 bases, and 16 bases separated the two germline ends. The CDR3 is 15 amino acids. CDR1 and CDR2 (germline): GTSNPN, SVGIG (reference sequence). In DNA, the CDR3 is TGTGCCTGGAGTCAGGCGGCCCTGGGGACCTACGAGCAGTACTTC. This encodes CAWSQAALGTYEQYF.

This clone was counted a few times. The genes are TRBV7-8 and TRBJ2-2; D is tentatively TRBD1 or TRBD2 (7 bases each). In germline, CDR1 is SGHVS, CDR2 FQNEAQ. This CDR3 contains 15 residues. Trimming cost V 4 bases and J 5 bases, with 14 bases left between them. For the CDR3, the DNA is TGTGCCAGCAGCTCCAGACAGGGAGGGACCGGGGAGCTGTTTTTT. Translating it yields CASSSRQGGTGELFF.

The chain is built from TRBV9 and TRBJ2-3, with D possibly matching TRBD2 (6 bases). CDR1 SGDLS and CDR2 YYNGEE come from the germline V gene. V dropped 1 base and J dropped 0 bases, with 12 bases sitting between them. The CDR3 consists of 16 residues. CDR3 sequence: CASSVLGGTSTDTQYF. The CDR3 DNA follows: TGTGCCAGCAGCGTACTTGGCGGGACTAGCACAGATACGCAGTATTTT.

This clone was seen a few times. V is TRBV29-1 and J is TRBJ1-2; 10 bases map to TRBD1. V shed 5 bases, J shed 6 bases, and the junction held 9 bases outside the gene matches. The CDR3 has 14 amino acids. Germline loops: CDR1 SQVTM, CDR2 ANQGSEA. CDR3 sequence reads: CSVISGTGVHGYTF. The CDR3, as DNA: TGCAGCGTTATTTCCGGGACAGGGGTCCATGGCTACACCTTC.

The chain combines TRBV7-8 with TRBJ1-5; unclear D gene. Germline CDR1 reads SGHVS; CDR2 reads FQNEAQ. The CDR3 is 18 residues long. Trimming took 1 base from V and 0 from J, leaving 16 bases between them. CDR3 protein: CASSLEVWAGISNQPQHF. CDR3 nucleotide sequence: TGTGCCAGCAGCTTAGAGGTCTGGGCCGGGATTAGCAATCAGCCCCAGCATTTT. The complete variable domain, with remaining parts taken from reference TRBV7-8 and TRBJ1-5, reads GAGVSQSPRYKVAKRGQDVALRCDPISGHVSLFWYQQALGQGPEFLTYFQNEAQLDKSGLPSDRFFAERPEGSVSTLKIQRTQQEDSAVYLCASSLEVWAGISNQPQHFGDGTRLSIL.